Each of the 15 T cell receptor beta chains below was sequenced from the same sample in a study of OX40 agonist ivuxolimab in advanced cancers. TCRdb keeps only in-frame clones here, not all; method: immunoSEQ multiplex PCR. The sample consists of about 50,000 clones, roughly 93% of them appearing once. Sequencing was performed on CD4+ or CD8+ T cells sorted from blood, taken in a trial of the OX40 agonist ivuxolimab. The receptors were sampled from an adult with an advanced solid tumor such as melanoma, head and neck, liver or kidney cancer.

The rearrangement joins TRBV7-6 to TRBJ1-2; the D gene is possibly TRBD1 (6 bases). This CDR3 has 14 residues. Germline V gene lookup returns CDR1 SGHVS and CDR2 FNYEAQ. Deletions cut 5 bases from V and 4 bases from J, with 14 bases between. For the CDR3, the DNA is TGTGCCAGCAGCCTGGGCGGGGGGGCCTATGGCTACACCTTC. It encodes CASSLGGGAYGYTF.

As DNA, the CDR3 is TGTGCCAGCAGGGCCAGGGGTGACGAAAAACTGTTTTTT. Translation gives CASRARGDEKLFF. V gene TRBV5-8 combines with J gene TRBJ1-4; D is possibly TRBD1 (6 bases). The CDR3 runs to 13 residues. The V and J ends lost 5 bases and 8 bases respectively, with 13 bases between them. CDR1 is SGHTS and CDR2 is YDEGEE in the germline V gene.

A word on this clone: No DNA is shown, since the ends of the CDR3 on it are uncertain; the CDR3 is the one TCRdb lists. The rearrangement links TRBV21-1 to TRBJ1-4; the D call in the table, TRBD1, was not verified against the DNA. TRBV21-1 is shown as a pseudogene. The CDR3 numbers 17 amino acids, ends counted. CDR3 protein: CASSKKFAGGAGEKLFF.

This clone was observed once. The CDR3 sequence: CASSFRKENYGYTF. CDR3 nucleotide sequence: TGTGCCAGCAGTTTTAGGAAGGAAAACTATGGCTACACCTTC. The rearrangement joins TRBV27 to TRBJ1-2; D is uncertain. Germline CDR1 and CDR2: MNHEY and SMNVEV (reference sequence). The CDR3 sequence is 14 residues long. V was cut by 3 bases and J by 2 bases, with 10 bases left in between.

This chain joins TRBV11-2 and TRBJ2-5; 7 bases agree with TRBD1. This CDR3 has 13 amino acids. The V segment lost 1 base and the J segment 7 bases; nucleotides outside the gene matches: 3. Per the germline V gene, CDR1 is SGHAT and CDR2 is FQNNGV. The CDR3 reads CASSLASGGTQYF. In DNA, the CDR3 is TGTGCCAGCAGCTTAGCCTCAGGGGGGACCCAGTACTTC.

This clone was picked up one time. The J gene is TRBJ1-1, the V gene TRBV19, with D possibly TRBD1 on 6 matching bases. Germline V lookup: CDR1 LNHDA, CDR2 SQIVND (reference sequence). Deletions cut 7 bases from V and 3 bases from J, with 12 bases between. The CDR3 has 13 amino acids. The CDR3 is CASTKTGHTEAFF. For the CDR3, the DNA is TGTGCCAGTACGAAGACAGGACACACTGAAGCTTTCTTT.

This clone was seen only once. The chain uses TRBV28 and TRBJ2-2, with D hard to call. The CDR3 covers 15 residues. With 2 bases removed from V and 6 bases from J, the gap between germline ends came to 13 bases. Germline CDR1 MDHEN, CDR2 SYDVKM. CDR3 amino acids: CASSLIAETAGELFF. As DNA, the CDR3 is TGTGCCAGCAGTTTAATTGCGGAAACCGCCGGGGAGCTGTTTTTT.

The CDR3 DNA follows: TGTGCCAGCAGTCCTTCCGAAACTTCAGATACGCAGTATTTT. Its translation: CASSPSETSDTQYF. The V gene is TRBV6-5, the J gene TRBJ2-3; D gene uncertain. The CDR3 has 14 amino acids. The germline CDR1 and CDR2 sequences are MNHEY and SVGAGI. With 5 bases removed from V and 4 bases from J, the gap between germline ends came to 13 bases.

V usage is TRBV28 and J usage is TRBJ2-7; no reliable D call. V lost 0 bases, J lost 4 bases, and 19 bases lay in between. The CDR3 extends over 17 amino acids. Germline lookup yields CDR1 MDHEN and CDR2 SYDVKM. The CDR3 loop is CASSLWGNAENVYEQYF. In DNA, the CDR3 is TGTGCCAGCAGTTTATGGGGAAACGCGGAAAACGTTTACGAGCAGTACTTC.

This clone was detected a few times. This rearrangement joins TRBV11-2 to TRBJ1-1, with D unclear. V shed 7 bases and J shed 5 bases, with 11 bases lying between them. Per germline, CDR1 SGHAT and CDR2 FQNNGV. The CDR3 sequence is 12 residues long. CDR3 sequence reads: CASKFRGTEAFF. CDR3 nucleotides: TGTGCCAGCAAGTTTCGAGGGACTGAAGCTTTCTTT.

This chain links TRBV28 with TRBJ1-2; 8 positions match TRBD1. Unmatched junction bases numbered 16, after V lost 5 bases and J lost 8 bases. Per germline, CDR1 MDHEN and CDR2 SYDVKM. The CDR3 length is 16 residues. CDR3 DNA: TGTGCCAGCAGTCGGGTGGGGACAGGCATGGGATCGGGCTACACCTTC. Amino acids: CASSRVGTGMGSGYTF.

The CDR3 region is CASSDTTVVNTEAFF. The CDR3 coding sequence is TGTGCCAGCAGTGACACGACAGTGGTGAACACTGAAGCTTTCTTT. This sequence joins TRBV27 and TRBJ1-1; D may be TRBD1 (5 bases). The CDR3 is 15 amino acids. Per germline, CDR1 MNHEY and CDR2 SMNVEV (reference sequence). V lost 5 bases and J 0 bases, leaving 13 bases between the germline ends.

The V call is TRBV27, the J call TRBJ1-2; D unresolved. V was trimmed by 2 bases and J by 4 bases, leaving 11 bases between them. CDR1 and CDR2 from the germline V gene are MNHEY and SMNVEV (reference sequence). The CDR3 covers 14 residues. In DNA form, the CDR3 reads TGTGCCAGCAGTTTAGGTTTTTACAGCTATGGCTACACCTTC. Its protein product is CASSLGFYSYGYTF.

The chain has TRBV28 and TRBJ1-1; D remains unclear. The CDR3 sequence is 14 residues long. Trimming stripped 4 bases from V and 6 bases from J, with 15 bases between. The germline V gene has CDR1 MDHEN and CDR2 SYDVKM. CDR3 in amino acids: CASSSFRVNPEAFF. Written as DNA, the CDR3 is TGTGCCAGCAGTTCATTTCGGGTGAATCCTGAAGCTTTCTTT. Full variable domain (remainder filled in from reference TRBV28 and TRBJ1-1): DVKVTQSSRYLVKRTGEKVFLECVQDMDHENMFWYRQDPGLGLRLIYFSYDVKMKEKGDIPEGYSVSREKKERFSLILESASTNQTSMYLCASSSFRVNPEAFFGQGTRLTVV.

The chain joins TRBV9 to TRBJ2-1; 8 nucleotides match TRBD2. With V trimmed by 1 base and J by 7 bases, 4 bases remained unmatched. Germline V CDR1 and CDR2: SGDLS, YYNGEE. The CDR3 consists of 14 residues. The CDR3 sequence: CASSVQGLGNEQFF. CDR3 sequence (DNA): TGTGCCAGCAGCGTACAGGGACTAGGGAATGAGCAGTTCTTC.